The source of this T cell receptor (beta chain) is a study of blood T cell repertoires in COVID-19. Original handling: Reference gene primer amplification yielded estimated nucleated cell counts. Sequencing used immunoSEQ multiplex PCR; TCRdb keeps in-frame clones, though not all of them. D and trimming were read from the DNA, whereas the V and J calls and clone size are those reported in that table. The top ten clones hold 1.4% to 1.5% of a sample with 270,000 or so clones, less than 85% of them seen once. V was clipped by 3 bases and J by 3 bases; unmatched bases: 11. Germline CDR1 SGDLS, CDR2 YYNGEE. The CDR3 contains 17 residues.

The sample comprised peripheral blood. The rearrangement links TRBV9 to TRBJ2-3; 9 nucleotides line up with TRBD1. The receptor was isolated from a human donor with COVID-19, enrolled during active disease. The donor label of this sample is uncertain. The CDR3 spells CASSDDPGQGITDTQYF. The CDR3 nucleotides read TGTGCCAGCAGCGACGATCCGGGACAGGGCATAACAGATACGCAGTATTTT.